This TCR beta chain comes out of a study of blood T cells in healthy people across ages. General study points: Any changes in expanded clonotypes were possibly confounded, as donor CMV status remained unknown.

For this clonotype: What it recognizes is unknown.

The J segment lost 3 bases and the V segment lost 6 bases, leaving 4 bases of the junction unmatched. The CDR3 consists of 12 residues. The V gene's germline CDR1 is DFQATT and CDR2 SNEGSKA (reference sequence). Then a second PCR, running roughly 7 to 11 cycles, was carried out with a sample-barcoded 5' primer and a J-beta primer mix. TCRdb reprocessed the 5' RACE reads with MiXCR, giving one entry per CDR3 protein. The profile shows 1.4 million to 1.5 million distinct CDR3 sequences, approximately 42% of them singletons. The TCR comes from a woman aged 18-30 years in good health. This chain uses TRBV20-1 with TRBJ1-2, with 7 positions matching TRBD1. Sample: blood. The CDR3 region is CSAAGGYYGYTF. Here the CDR3 DNA reads TGCAGTGCGGCAGGGGGATACTATGGCTACACCTTC.